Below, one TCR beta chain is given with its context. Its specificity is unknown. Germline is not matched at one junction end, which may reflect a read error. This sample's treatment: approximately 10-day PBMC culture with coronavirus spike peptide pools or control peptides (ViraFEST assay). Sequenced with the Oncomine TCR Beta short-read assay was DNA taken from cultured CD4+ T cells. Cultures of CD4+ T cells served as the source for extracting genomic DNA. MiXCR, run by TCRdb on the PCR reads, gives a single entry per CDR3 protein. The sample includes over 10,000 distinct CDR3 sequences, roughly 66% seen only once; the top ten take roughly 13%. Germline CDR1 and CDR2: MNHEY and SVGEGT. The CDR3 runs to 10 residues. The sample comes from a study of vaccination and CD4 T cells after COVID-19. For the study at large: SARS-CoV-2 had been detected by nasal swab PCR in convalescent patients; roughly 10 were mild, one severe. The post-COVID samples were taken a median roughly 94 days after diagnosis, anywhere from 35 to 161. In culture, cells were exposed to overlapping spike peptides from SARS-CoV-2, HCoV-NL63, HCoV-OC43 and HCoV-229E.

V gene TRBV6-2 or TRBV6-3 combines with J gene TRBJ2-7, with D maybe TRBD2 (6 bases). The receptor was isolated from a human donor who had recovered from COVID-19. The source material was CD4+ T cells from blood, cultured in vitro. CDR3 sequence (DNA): TGTGCCAGCAGCCGAGGACTATTTATCTTC. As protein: CASSRGLFIF.